The present entry profiles one T cell receptor (beta chain) with its context. These data belong to a study of blood T cell repertoires in COVID-19. This CDR3 region has 14 residues. The ends were cut back, 4 bases at V and 7 bases at J, with 16 bases in the middle. Germline V lookup: CDR1 LGHDT, CDR2 YNNKEL (reference sequence). Study processing details: Amplifying reference gene primers gave estimates of nucleated cell counts. Profiled with immunoSEQ multiplex PCR; TCRdb holds only in-frame clones, not every one. V and J calls plus clone size are reproduced from that table; the DNA served to infer D and trimming. The sample lists 300,000 to 400,000 clones, around 86% occurring once.

The sequencing sample was made of peripheral blood. The receptor's source is a human donor in a cohort sampled during active COVID-19. V and J are TRBV3-1 (or the pseudogene TRBV3-2) and TRBJ1-1, with TRBD1 as a possible D gene (6 bases). The CDR3 DNA is TGTGCCAGCAGCCCACAGGGTCGTTTGGGTGAAGCTTTCTTT. Translation gives CASSPQGRLGEAFF.